These 16 T cell receptor beta chains were all obtained from the same sample, sequenced in a study of cytomegalovirus exposure and HLA in healthy donors. 60 Vbeta and 13 Jbeta primers were used in PCR. Using immunoSEQ multiplex PCR, the repertoire was profiled, and TCRdb retains in-frame clones only, with some absent. This table has some 99,000 clones, roughly three quarters appearing once. Sequenced sample: PBMCs. These receptors all stem from a female donor in good health and CMV-seronegative.

The chain recombines TRBV30 with TRBJ2-7, with TRBD1 matching over 9 bases. CDR3 length: 12 residues. Per the germline V gene, CDR1 is GTSNPN and CDR2 is SVGIG (reference sequence). After removal of 3 bases from V and 6 bases from J, the junction contained 3 bases not matched to a gene. The CDR3, as DNA: TGTGCCTGGAGCGGACAGGGGATCGAGCAGTACTTC. It is translated as CAWSGQGIEQYF.

The chain is built from TRBV6-5 and TRBJ2-3; 9 nucleotides align to TRBD1. V gave up 6 bases and J gave up 5 bases; unmatched junction bases: 6. The CDR3 consists of 14 residues. Germline CDR1 and CDR2: MNHEY and SVGAGI. CDR3 DNA sequence: TGTGCCAGCAGAAAACAGGGGGCCGGAGATACGCAGTATTTT. Residues: CASRKQGAGDTQYF.

J is TRBJ2-2 and V is TRBV4-3, with D uncertain. This CDR3 comprises 17 residues. The germline V gene has CDR1 LGHNA and CDR2 YSLEER. The ends were cut back, 0 bases at V and 6 bases at J, with 17 bases in the middle. CDR3 in DNA: TGCGCCAGCAGCCAAGAGCACCGGTCCTGGGCGCCCGGGGAGCTGTTTTTT. It encodes CASSQEHRSWAPGELFF.

This clone was found a few times. This chain joins TRBV6-5 and TRBJ1-1, with 9 bases that match TRBD1. This CDR3 spans 15 amino acids. J gave up 1 base and V 6 bases, and 6 bases lay outside the gene matches. Germline loops: CDR1 MNHEY, CDR2 SVGAGI. The CDR3 spells CASSFGTGRNTEAFF. CDR3 nucleotide sequence: TGTGCCAGCAGCTTTGGGACAGGGCGGAACACTGAAGCTTTCTTT.

V usage is TRBV27 and J usage is TRBJ2-5; TRBD2 aligns across 8 bases. Germline CDR1 is MNHEY and CDR2 is SMNVEV (reference sequence). The CDR3 has 14 residues. V dropped 6 bases and J dropped 5; count of bases not matched to a gene: 8. CDR3 loop: CASRERVAGETQYF. In DNA, the CDR3 is TGTGCCAGCAGGGAGCGGGTAGCGGGGGAGACCCAGTACTTC.

This clone was detected a few times. This CDR3 reads CSAGDRGRGTPTGYTF. Written as DNA, the CDR3 is TGCAGCGCCGGGGACAGGGGGCGGGGCACCCCCACGGGCTACACCTTC. The chain carries TRBV29-1 and TRBJ1-2, with TRBD1 matching over 12 bases. V shed 7 bases and J 8 bases; nucleotides not matched to a gene: 17. This CDR3 has 16 residues. The V gene's germline CDR1 is SQVTM and CDR2 ANQGSEA.

The rearrangement joins TRBV15 to TRBJ1-4, with TRBD1 matching over 8 bases. The germline gives CDR1 LNHNV, CDR2 YYDKDF (reference sequence). V shed 2 bases, J shed 5 bases, and the junction held 7 bases outside the gene matches. The CDR3 contains 16 residues. The CDR3 DNA follows: TGTGCCACCAGCAGAAGAACAGGGGGGAAAAATGAAAAACTGTTTTTT. Residues: CATSRRTGGKNEKLFF.

The chain is built from TRBV6-1 and TRBJ2-7; TRBD1 agrees at 7 bases. Germline CDR1 reads MNHNS; CDR2 reads SASEGT. V shed 7 bases, J shed 3 bases, and the junction held 12 bases outside the gene matches. The CDR3 runs to 15 residues. The CDR3 nucleotides read TGTGCCAGCAATCGGTTCCAGGGGGAATACTACGAGCAGTACTTC. It translates to CASNRFQGEYYEQYF.

V and J are TRBV19 and TRBJ2-7; a possible D gene is TRBD2 (6 bases). Trimming left V 7 bases short and J 2 bases short, with 15 bases between. The CDR3 is made up of 14 amino acids. CDR1 LNHDA and CDR2 SQIVND come from the germline V gene (reference sequence). The CDR3 bases are TGTGCCAGTATGGGGCTAGCGACCCCCTACGAGCAGTACTTC. Its protein product is CASMGLATPYEQYF.

The rearrangement joins TRBV19 to TRBJ2-1; TRBD2 matches at 11 bases. CDR1 and CDR2 (germline): LNHDA, SQIVND (reference sequence). V dropped 3 bases and J dropped 2; count of bases not matched to a gene: 9. The CDR3 spans 18 residues. The CDR3: CASSISVSGRGAYNEQFF. CDR3 DNA: TGTGCCAGTAGTATTTCGGTTAGCGGGAGGGGGGCCTACAATGAGCAGTTCTTC.

This clone was recorded at least ten times. The J gene is TRBJ1-6, the V gene TRBV4-1; D is ambiguous. The ends were cut back, 4 bases at V and 3 bases at J, with 16 bases in the middle. The CDR3 sequence is 17 residues long. Germline V CDR1 and CDR2: MGHRA, YSYEKL. CDR3 sequence (DNA): TGCGCCAGCAGCCCCGAGGGCCCAGAGAACTATAATTCACCCCTCCACTTT. This sequence encodes CASSPEGPENYNSPLHF.

This chain connects TRBV6-5 to TRBJ2-5, with TRBD2 matching over 7 bases. The CDR3 is made up of 15 amino acids. The V gene's germline CDR1 is MNHEY and CDR2 SVGAGI. V gave up 6 bases and J gave up 1 base; unmatched junction bases: 8. The chain's CDR3 is CASSPLTGGQETQYF. In nucleotides, the CDR3 is TGTGCCAGCAGCCCCCTGACGGGGGGCCAAGAGACCCAGTACTTC.

As DNA, the CDR3 is TGTGCCAGCAGCCGAGTCGGGGTCCGGGAGAGGGTCGGCGAGCAGTACTTC. Translation: CASSRVGVRERVGEQYF. This chain uses TRBV5-6 with TRBJ2-7, with TRBD2 as a possible D gene (6 bases). The CDR3 covers 17 residues. The germline gives CDR1 SGHDT, CDR2 YYEEEE. Trimming pared 4 bases from V and 6 bases from J, leaving 26 bases between.

CDR3 loop: CASSVDRGLSPDTQYF. CDR3 DNA: TGTGCCAGCAGTGTGGACAGGGGGCTGTCGCCAGATACGCAGTATTTT. The V call is TRBV6-4, the J call TRBJ2-3, with 11 bases fitting TRBD1. Germline CDR1 MRHNA, CDR2 SNTAGT. The length of the CDR3 is 16 residues. V lost 4 bases and J lost 4; bases outside the gene matches: 7.

The chain couples TRBV29-1 to TRBJ1-1; D gene ambiguous. V was pared by 3 bases and J by 1 base, with 12 bases between. The CDR3 extends over 14 amino acids. Germline V gene sequence: CDR1 SQVTM, CDR2 ANQGSEA. The CDR3 reads CSVDPGSRNTEAFF. CDR3 DNA: TGCAGCGTTGATCCCGGGTCACGGAACACTGAAGCTTTCTTT.

The chain employs TRBV9 and TRBJ2-5; D is perhaps TRBD2 (6 bases). The J call is in doubt because the DNA end fits TRBJ2-7 better. The germline V gene encodes CDR1 SGDLS and CDR2 YYNGEE. The CDR3 length is 13 residues. CDR3 DNA: TGTGCCAGCAGCGGGACTAATCCCTACGAGCAGTACTTC. Translation gives CASSGTNPYEQYF.